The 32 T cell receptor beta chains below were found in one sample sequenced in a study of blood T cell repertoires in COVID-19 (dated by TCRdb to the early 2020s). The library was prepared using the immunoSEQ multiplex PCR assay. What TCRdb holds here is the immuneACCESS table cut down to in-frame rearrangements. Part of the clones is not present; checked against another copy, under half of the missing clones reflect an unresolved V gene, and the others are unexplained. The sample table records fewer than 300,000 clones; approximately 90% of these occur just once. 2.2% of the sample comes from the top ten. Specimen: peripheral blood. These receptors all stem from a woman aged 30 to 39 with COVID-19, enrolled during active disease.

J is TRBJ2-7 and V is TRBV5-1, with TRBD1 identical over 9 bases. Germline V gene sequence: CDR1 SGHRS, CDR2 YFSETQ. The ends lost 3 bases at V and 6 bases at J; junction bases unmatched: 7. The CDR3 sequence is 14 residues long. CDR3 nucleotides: TGCGCCAGCAGCTACGACAGGGGGGCTGGCGAGCAGTACTTC. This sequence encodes CASSYDRGAGEQYF. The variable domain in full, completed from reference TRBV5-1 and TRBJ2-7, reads KAGVTQTPRYLIKTRGQQVTLSCSPISGHRSVSWYQQTPGQGLQFLFEYFSETQRNKGNFPGRFSGRQFSNSRSEMNVSTLELGDSALYLCASSYDRGAGEQYFGPGTRLTVT.

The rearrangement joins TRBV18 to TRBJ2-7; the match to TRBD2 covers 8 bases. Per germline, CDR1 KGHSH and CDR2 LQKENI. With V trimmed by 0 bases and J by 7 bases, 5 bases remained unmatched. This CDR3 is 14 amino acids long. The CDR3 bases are TGTGCCAGCTCACCACCGGGACTAGGCGGTGAGCAGTACTTC. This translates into CASSPPGLGGEQYF.

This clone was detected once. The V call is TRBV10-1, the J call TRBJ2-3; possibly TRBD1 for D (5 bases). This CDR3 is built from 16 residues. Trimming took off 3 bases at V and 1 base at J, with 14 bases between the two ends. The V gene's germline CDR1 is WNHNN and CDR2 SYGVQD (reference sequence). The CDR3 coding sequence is TGCGCCAGCAGTGAACCAGGGAATGGGGGCACAGATACGCAGTATTTT. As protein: CASSEPGNGGTDTQYF.

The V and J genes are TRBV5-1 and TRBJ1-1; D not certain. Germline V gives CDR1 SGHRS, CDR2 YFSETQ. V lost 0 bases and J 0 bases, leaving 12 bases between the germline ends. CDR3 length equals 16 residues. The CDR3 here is CASSLVPRGMNTEAFF. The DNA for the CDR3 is TGCGCCAGCAGCTTGGTCCCGCGAGGCATGAACACTGAAGCTTTCTTT.

The CDR3 loop reads CASSRGLAGYEQYF. In DNA form, the CDR3 reads TGTGCCAGCTCACGAGGACTAGCGGGATACGAGCAGTACTTC. V gene TRBV18 combines with J gene TRBJ2-7; TRBD2 matches 12 bases. The germline gives CDR1 KGHSH, CDR2 LQKENI. V lost 4 bases and J lost 4; bases outside the gene matches: 2. The CDR3 has 14 residues.

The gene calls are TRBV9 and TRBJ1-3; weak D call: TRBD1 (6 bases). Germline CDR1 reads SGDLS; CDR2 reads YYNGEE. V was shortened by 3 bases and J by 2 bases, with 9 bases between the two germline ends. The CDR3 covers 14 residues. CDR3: CASSGTAPGNTIYF. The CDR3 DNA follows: TGTGCCAGCAGCGGGACAGCCCCTGGAAACACCATATATTTT.

DNA for the CDR3: TGTGCCAGCAGTTCAGGGGCTGATATGACAGGGGGACAGCCCCAGCATTTT. This encodes CASSSGADMTGGQPQHF. The rearrangement links TRBV27 to TRBJ1-5; 9 bases map to TRBD1. The CDR3 extends over 17 amino acids. V was clipped by 4 bases and J by 7 bases; unmatched bases: 14. Germline CDR1 and CDR2: MNHEY and SMNVEV (reference sequence).

The CDR3 region has the DNA TGTGCCAGCAGACTTATGGACAGGCACACAGATACGCAGTATTTT. Translation: CASRLMDRHTDTQYF. The rearrangement links TRBV5-4 to TRBJ2-3; 7 positions agree with TRBD1. This CDR3 has 15 residues. Trimming took 5 bases from V and 2 from J; bases not matched to a gene: 8. CDR1 SGHNT and CDR2 YYREEE come from the germline V gene (reference sequence).

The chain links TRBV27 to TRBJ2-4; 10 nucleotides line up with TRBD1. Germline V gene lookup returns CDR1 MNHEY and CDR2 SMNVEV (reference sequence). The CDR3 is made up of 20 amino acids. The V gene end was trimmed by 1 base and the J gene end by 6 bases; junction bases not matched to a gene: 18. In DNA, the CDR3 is TGTGCCAGCAGTTTATTCCCTTCTTCTTCACTCCGGGACAGGGGAAACATTCAGTACTTC. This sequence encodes CASSLFPSSSLRDRGNIQYF.

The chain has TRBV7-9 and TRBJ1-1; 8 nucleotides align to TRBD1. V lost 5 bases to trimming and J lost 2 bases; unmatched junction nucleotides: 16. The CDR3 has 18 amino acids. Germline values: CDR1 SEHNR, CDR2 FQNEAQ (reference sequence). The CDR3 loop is CASSPWTGRRVGNTEAFF. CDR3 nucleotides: TGTGCCAGCAGCCCATGGACAGGGAGGAGGGTGGGAAACACTGAAGCTTTCTTT.

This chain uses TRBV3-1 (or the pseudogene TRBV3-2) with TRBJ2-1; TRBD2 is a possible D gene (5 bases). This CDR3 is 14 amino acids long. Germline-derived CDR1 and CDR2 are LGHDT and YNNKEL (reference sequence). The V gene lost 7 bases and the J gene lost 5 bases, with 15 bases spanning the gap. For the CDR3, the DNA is TGTGCCAGCACCCCCGAGCGGAACCACAATGAGCAGTTCTTC. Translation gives CASTPERNHNEQFF.

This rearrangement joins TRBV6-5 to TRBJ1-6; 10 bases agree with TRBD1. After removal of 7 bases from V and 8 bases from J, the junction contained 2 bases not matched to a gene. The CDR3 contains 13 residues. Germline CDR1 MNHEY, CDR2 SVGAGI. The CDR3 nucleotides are TGTGCCAGCAAGGGGACAGGGGATTCACCCCTCCACTTT. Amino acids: CASKGTGDSPLHF.

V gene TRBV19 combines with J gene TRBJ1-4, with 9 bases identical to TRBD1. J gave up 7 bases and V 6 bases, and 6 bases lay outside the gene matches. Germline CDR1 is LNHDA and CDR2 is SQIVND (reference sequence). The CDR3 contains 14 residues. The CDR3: CASRTQGAGEKLFF. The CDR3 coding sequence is TGTGCCAGTAGAACACAGGGGGCCGGTGAAAAACTGTTTTTT. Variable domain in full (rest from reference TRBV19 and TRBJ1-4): DGGITQSPKYLFRKEGQNVTLSCEQNLNHDAMYWYRQDPGQGLRLIYYSQIVNDFQKGDIAEGYSVSREKKESFPLTVTSAQKNPTAFYLCASRTQGAGEKLFFGSGTQLSVL.

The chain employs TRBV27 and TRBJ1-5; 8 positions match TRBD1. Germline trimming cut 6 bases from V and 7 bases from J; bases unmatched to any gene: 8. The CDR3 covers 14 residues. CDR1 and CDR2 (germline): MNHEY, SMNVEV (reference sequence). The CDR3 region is CASRPGGAGQPQHF. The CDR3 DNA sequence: TGTGCCAGCAGACCAGGGGGCGCGGGGCAGCCCCAGCATTTT.

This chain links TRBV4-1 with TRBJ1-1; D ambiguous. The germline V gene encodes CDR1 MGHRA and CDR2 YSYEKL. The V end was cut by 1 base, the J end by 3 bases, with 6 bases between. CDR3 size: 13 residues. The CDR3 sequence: CASSQATHTEAFF. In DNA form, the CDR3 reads TGCGCCAGCAGCCAAGCGACTCACACTGAAGCTTTCTTT.

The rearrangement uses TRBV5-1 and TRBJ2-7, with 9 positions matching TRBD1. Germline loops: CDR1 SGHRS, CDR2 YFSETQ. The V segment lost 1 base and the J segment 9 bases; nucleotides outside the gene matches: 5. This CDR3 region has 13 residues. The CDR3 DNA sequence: TGCGCCAGCAGCTTGCGACAGGGGGATGTGCAGTACTTC. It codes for CASSLRQGDVQYF.

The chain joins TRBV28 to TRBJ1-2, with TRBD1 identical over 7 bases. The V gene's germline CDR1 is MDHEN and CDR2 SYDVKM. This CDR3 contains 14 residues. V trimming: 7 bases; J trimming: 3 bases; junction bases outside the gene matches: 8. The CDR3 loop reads CASINDRVDYGYTF. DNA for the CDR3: TGTGCCAGCATAAACGACAGGGTAGACTATGGCTACACCTTC.

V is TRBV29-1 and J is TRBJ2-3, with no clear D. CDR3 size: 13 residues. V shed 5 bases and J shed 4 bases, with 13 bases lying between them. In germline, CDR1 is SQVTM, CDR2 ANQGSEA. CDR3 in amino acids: CSVLTRLADTQYF. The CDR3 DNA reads TGCAGCGTTTTAACCAGGCTCGCAGATACGCAGTATTTT.

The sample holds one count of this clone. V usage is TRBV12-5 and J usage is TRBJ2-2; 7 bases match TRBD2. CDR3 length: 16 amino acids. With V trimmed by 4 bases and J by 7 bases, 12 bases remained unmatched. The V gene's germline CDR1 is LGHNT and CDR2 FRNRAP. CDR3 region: CASGSLSGISIGELFF. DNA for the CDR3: TGTGCTAGTGGTTCCCTGAGCGGGATAAGTATCGGGGAGCTGTTTTTT.

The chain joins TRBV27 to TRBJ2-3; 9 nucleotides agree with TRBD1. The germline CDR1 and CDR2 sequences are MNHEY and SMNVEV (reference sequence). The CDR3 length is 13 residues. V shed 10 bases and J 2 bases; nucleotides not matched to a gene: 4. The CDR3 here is CATRDRVTDTQYF. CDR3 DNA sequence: TGTGCCACCCGGGACAGGGTCACAGATACGCAGTATTTT.

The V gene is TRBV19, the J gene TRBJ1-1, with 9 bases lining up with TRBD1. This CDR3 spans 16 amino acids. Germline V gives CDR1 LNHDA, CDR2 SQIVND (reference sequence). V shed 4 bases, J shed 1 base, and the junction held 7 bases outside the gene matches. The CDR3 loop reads CASSKDKDRGNTEAFF. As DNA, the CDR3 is TGTGCCAGTAGTAAGGATAAGGACAGGGGGAACACTGAAGCTTTCTTT.

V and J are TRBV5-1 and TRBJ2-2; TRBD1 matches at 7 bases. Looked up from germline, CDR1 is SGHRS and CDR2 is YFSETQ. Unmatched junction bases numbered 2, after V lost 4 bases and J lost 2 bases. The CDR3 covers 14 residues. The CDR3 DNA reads TGCGCCAGCAGCCGGACAGGAAACACCGGGGAGCTGTTTTTT. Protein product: CASSRTGNTGELFF.

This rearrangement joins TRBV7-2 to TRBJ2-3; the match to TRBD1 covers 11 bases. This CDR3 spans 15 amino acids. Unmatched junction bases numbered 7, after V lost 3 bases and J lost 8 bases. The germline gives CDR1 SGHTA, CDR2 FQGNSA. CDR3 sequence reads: CASSFSPGTGGTQYF. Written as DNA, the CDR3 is TGTGCCAGCAGCTTCTCTCCCGGGACAGGGGGTACGCAGTATTTT.

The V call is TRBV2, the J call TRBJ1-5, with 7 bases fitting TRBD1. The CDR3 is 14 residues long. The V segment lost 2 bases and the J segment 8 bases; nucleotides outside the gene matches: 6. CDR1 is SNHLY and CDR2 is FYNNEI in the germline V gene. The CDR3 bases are TGTGCCAGCAGTGAACCCAACAGGGGTAAGCCCCAGCATTTT. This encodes CASSEPNRGKPQHF.

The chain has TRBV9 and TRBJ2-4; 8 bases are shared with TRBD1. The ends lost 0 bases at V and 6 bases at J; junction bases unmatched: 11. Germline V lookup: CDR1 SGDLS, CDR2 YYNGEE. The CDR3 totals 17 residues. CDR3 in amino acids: CASSVEGTKTGVNIQYF. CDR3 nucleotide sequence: TGTGCCAGCAGCGTAGAGGGAACTAAGACAGGGGTAAACATTCAGTACTTC.

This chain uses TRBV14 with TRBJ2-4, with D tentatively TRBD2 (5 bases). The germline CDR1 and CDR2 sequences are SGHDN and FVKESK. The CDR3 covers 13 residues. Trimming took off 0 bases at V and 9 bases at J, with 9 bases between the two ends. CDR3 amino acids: CASSQDRGIIQYF. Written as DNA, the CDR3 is TGTGCCAGCAGCCAAGATCGAGGGATCATTCAGTACTTC.

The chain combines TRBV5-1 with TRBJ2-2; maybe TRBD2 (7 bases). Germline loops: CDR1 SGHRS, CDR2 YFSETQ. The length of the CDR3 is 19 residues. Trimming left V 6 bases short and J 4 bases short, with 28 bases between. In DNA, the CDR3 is TGCGCCAGCACCGACCACGTAGGTCAGGGGAGGGTCGTCACCGGGGAGCTGTTTTTT. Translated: CASTDHVGQGRVVTGELFF.

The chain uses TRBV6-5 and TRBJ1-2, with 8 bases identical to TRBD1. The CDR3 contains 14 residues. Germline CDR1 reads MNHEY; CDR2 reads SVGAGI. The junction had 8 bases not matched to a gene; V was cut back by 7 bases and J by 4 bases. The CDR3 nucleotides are TGTGCCAGCAAGGCAGGGGGCGGCGGCTATGGCTACACCTTC. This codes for CASKAGGGGYGYTF.

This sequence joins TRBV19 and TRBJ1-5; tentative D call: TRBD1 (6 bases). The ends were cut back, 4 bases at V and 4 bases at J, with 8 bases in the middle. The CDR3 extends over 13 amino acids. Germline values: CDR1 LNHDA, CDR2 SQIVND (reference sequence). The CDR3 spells CASSRGLNQPQHF. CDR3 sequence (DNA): TGTGCCAGTAGTAGGGGGCTTAATCAGCCCCAGCATTTT.

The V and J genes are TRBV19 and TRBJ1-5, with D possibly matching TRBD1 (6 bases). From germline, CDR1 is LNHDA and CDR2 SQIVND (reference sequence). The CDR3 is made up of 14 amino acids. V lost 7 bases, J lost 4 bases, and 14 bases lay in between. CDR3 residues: CASTLQGRNQPQHF. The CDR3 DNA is TGTGCCAGTACACTACAGGGTAGGAATCAGCCCCAGCATTTT.

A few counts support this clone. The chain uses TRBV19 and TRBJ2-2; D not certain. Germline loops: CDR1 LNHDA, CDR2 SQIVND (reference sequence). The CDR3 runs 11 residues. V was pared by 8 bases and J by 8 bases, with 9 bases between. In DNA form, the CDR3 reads TGTGCCAGTGGTTTCCGGGGGGAGCTGTTTTTT. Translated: CASGFRGELFF.

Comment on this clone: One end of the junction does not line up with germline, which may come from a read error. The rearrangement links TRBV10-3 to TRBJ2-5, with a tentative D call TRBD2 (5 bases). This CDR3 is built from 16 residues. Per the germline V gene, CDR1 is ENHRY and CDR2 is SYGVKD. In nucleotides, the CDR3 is TGTGCTATCAGTGAGCCCATATACGGGGACCAAGAGACCCAGTACTTC. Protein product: CAISEPIYGDQETQYF.